The present T cell receptor (beta chain) was sequenced within a study of post-analysis software for immune sequencing data. Study summary: Progressive-relapsing, secondary progressive and relapsing-remitting multiple sclerosis were among the disease courses included. Overall study findings and caveats: Patients used roughly five TRBV segments, including TRBV5-6, TRBV5-1 and TRBV20-1, more often than controls. A significant reduction in normalized Chao1 diversity was observed in multiple sclerosis patients versus controls.

Unique molecular identifiers were present in the TCR beta cDNA libraries. The source material, roughly 0.9 to 11 million T cells, gave rise to roughly 500,000 cDNA molecules. One entry per CDR3 protein, called by TCRdb with MiXCR from the PCR reads. The sample holds a few hundred thousand distinct CDR3 sequences, less than 40% seen once. Of note for this clonotype: The antigen is undetermined.

Germline assignment: CDR1 LGHNA and CDR2 YSLEER. The CDR3 covers 14 residues. Losses at the gene ends were 1 base for V and 6 bases for J; bases not matched to a gene: 0. The sequenced sample was blood. This clonotype was obtained from a girl aged 5 to 17 with multiple sclerosis. The chain couples TRBV4-3 to TRBJ1-4, with TRBD1 matching over 9 bases. The CDR3 loop reads CASSQGQGDEKLFF. In DNA, the CDR3 is TGCGCCAGCAGCCAAGGACAGGGGGATGAAAAACTGTTTTTT.